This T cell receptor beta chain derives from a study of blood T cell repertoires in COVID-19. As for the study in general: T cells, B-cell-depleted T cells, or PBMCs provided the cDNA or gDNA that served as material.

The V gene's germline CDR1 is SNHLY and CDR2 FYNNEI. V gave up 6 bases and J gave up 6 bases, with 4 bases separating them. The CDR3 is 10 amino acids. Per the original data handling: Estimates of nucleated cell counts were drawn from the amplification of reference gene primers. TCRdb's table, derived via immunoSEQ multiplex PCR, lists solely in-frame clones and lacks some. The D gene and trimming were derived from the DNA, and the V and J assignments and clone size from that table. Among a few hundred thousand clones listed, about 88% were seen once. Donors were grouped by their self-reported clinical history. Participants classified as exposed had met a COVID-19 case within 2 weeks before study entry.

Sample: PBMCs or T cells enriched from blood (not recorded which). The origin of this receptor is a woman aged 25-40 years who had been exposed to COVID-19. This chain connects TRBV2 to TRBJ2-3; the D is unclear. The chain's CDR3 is CASREDTQYF. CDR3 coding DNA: TGTGCCAGCAGGGAGGATACGCAGTATTTT.